This T cell receptor (beta chain) was found in a study of blood T cell repertoires in COVID-19. Study context: Collection of acute and convalescent COVID-19 samples took place in the United States, Italy and Spain. Sources were T cells, B-cell-depleted T cells, or PBMCs; the material itself was cDNA or gDNA.

Germline CDR1 LGHNA, CDR2 YNFKEQ. Trimming removed 1 base from V and 5 bases from J; junction bases left unmatched: 8. CDR3 length: 17 amino acids. Original processing methods: Estimation of nucleated cell counts relied on the amplification of reference gene primers. This table comes from immunoSEQ multiplex PCR, and its TCRdb copy is limited to in-frame clones, with some not included. V and J calls plus clone size are reproduced from that table; the DNA served to infer D and trimming. The repertoire holds 400,000 to 450,000 clones, with 70% to 90% as singletons. The TCR sequence derives from a woman aged 25 to 45 with active or convalescent COVID-19. The rearrangement links TRBV4-2 to TRBJ2-3; TRBD2 matches 11 bases. The source material was peripheral blood. This chain's CDR3 is CASSQASGGPDGDTQYF. The CDR3 DNA sequence: TGTGCCAGCAGCCAAGCTAGCGGGGGGCCCGATGGAGATACGCAGTATTTT.